This record covers a single TCR beta chain. V was clipped by 8 bases and J by 0 bases, with 7 bases between them. In germline, CDR1 is LNHDA, CDR2 SQIVND (reference sequence). The CDR3 is 13 residues long. Method: immunoSEQ multiplex PCR; TCRdb's copy keeps in-frame clones and lacks some. This table holds under 200,000 clones, around 87% found once. This record belongs to a study of blood T cell repertoires in COVID-19. The receptor comes from an elderly woman in a cohort sampled during active or convalescent COVID-19. The chain links TRBV19 to TRBJ1-4; D unresolved. Sequencing input: peripheral blood. CDR3: CASRTATNEKLFF. The DNA of the CDR3 is TGTGCCAGTCGTACAGCAACTAATGAAAAACTGTTTTTT.